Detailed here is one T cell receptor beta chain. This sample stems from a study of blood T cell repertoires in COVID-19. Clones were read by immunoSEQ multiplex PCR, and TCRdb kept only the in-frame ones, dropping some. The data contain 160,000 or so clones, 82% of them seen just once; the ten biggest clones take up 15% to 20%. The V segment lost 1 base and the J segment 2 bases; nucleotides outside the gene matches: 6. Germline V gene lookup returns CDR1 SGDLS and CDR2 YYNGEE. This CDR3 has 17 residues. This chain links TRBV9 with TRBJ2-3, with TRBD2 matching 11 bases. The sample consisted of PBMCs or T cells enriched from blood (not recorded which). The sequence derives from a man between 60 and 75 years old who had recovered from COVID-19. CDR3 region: CASSVSVAGGNTDTQYF. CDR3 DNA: TGTGCCAGCAGCGTATCCGTAGCGGGGGGGAACACAGATACGCAGTATTTT. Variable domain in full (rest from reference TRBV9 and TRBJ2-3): DSGVTQTPKHLITATGQRVTLRCSPRSGDLSVYWYQQSLDQGLQFLIQYYNGEERAKGNILERFSAQQFPDLHSELNLSSLELGDSALYFCASSVSVAGGNTDTQYFGPGTRLTVL.